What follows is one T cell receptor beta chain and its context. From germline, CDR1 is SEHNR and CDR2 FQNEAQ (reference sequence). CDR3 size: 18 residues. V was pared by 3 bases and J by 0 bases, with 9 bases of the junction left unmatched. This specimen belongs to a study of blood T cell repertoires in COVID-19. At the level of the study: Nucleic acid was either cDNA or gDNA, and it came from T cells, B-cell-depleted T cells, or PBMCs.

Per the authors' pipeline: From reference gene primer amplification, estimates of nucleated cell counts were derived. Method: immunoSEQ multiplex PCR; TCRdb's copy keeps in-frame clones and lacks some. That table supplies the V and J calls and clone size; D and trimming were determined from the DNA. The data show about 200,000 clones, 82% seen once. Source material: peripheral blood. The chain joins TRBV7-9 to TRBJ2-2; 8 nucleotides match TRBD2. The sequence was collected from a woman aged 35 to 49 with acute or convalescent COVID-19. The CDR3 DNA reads TGTGCCAGCAGCTTTCGGGAGGGTATGACTTCGAACACCGGGGAGCTGTTTTTT. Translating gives CASSFREGMTSNTGELFF.